A selection of T cell receptor beta chains follows, all from one sample in a study of radiotherapy plus CTLA-4 blockade in lung cancer. The data were produced by immunoSEQ multiplex PCR, yet TCRdb's version contains in-frame clones alone and is incomplete. The profile shows more than 90,000 clones, around nine tenths of them singletons. The sequences come from peripheral blood, collected from a patient treated with radiotherapy plus ipilimumab. The receptors were gathered from a human donor with non-small cell lung cancer that progressed on radiotherapy plus ipilimumab. The CDR3 runs from the conserved cysteine through the conserved F or W. The order of the fields is V gene, J gene, clone size, D gene, CDR3 protein, CDR3 DNA. The D gene is left open where the match is weak. The listing skips clone size in some rows; elsewhere it reads once, few, many or a size class.

TRBV30	TRBJ1-2	.	.	CAWHPLNYGYTF	TGTGCCTGGCACCCTCTTAACTATGGCTACACCTTC
TRBV9	TRBJ2-1	.	.	CASSLTGASYNEQFF	TGTGCCAGCAGCTTGACGGGGGCGAGCTACAATGAGCAGTTCTTC
TRBV29-1	TRBJ2-7	.	TRBD1	CSASYRGTYEQYF	TGCAGCGCGTCGTACAGGGGAACCTACGAGCAGTACTTC
TRBV7-6	TRBJ1-4	.	TRBD1	CASSLGTGRNEKLFF	TGTGCCAGCAGCTTAGGGACAGGGAGAAATGAAAAACTGTTTTTT
TRBV7-9	TRBJ2-1	.	TRBD2	CASSLVLAENNEQFF	TGTGCCAGCAGCTTAGTCCTAGCGGAGAACAATGAGCAGTTCTTC
TRBV6-6	TRBJ2-5	.	TRBD2	CASSFPGLAGETQYF	TGTGCCAGCAGTTTTCCCGGACTAGCGGGAGAGACCCAGTACTTC
TRBV18	TRBJ2-5	.	.	CASSPPGNGDWETQYF	TGTGCCAGCTCACCACCAGGCAACGGGGATTGGGAGACCCAGTACTTC
TRBV4-2	TRBJ2-7	.	TRBD2	CASSQAAFEGLAGEAQYF	TGTGCCAGCAGCCAAGCTGCTTTTGAGGGACTAGCGGGAGAGGCGCAGTACTTC
TRBV7-6	TRBJ2-7	.	TRBD2	CASSLELAGGSSGEQYF	TGTGCCAGCAGCTTAGAACTAGCGGGAGGGAGCTCGGGGGAGCAGTACTTC
TRBV10-2	TRBJ2-1	.	TRBD2	CASGTGLGKNEQFF	TGCGCCAGCGGAACAGGACTAGGGAAGAATGAGCAGTTCTTC
TRBV9	TRBJ1-3	.	.	CASSPMDRGRYTIYF	TGTGCCAGCAGCCCAATGGACAGAGGGAGATACACCATATATTTT
TRBV4-1	TRBJ2-2	.	TRBD1	CASSQARGLGTGELFF	TGCGCCAGCAGCCAGGCCAGGGGGCTTGGGACCGGGGAGCTGTTTTTT
TRBV2	TRBJ2-1	.	TRBD2	CASSRLASSYNEQFF	TGTGCCAGCAGTCGACTAGCGTCATCCTACAATGAGCAGTTCTTC
TRBV4-3	TRBJ2-5	once	.	CASSLPPGAQYF	TGCGCCAGCAGCCTCCCGCCTGGGGCCCAGTACTTC
TRBV19	TRBJ2-7	few	.	CASSIVPYEQYF	TGTGCCAGTAGTATAGTACCTTACGAGCAGTACTTC
TRBV12-5	TRBJ2-3	.	TRBD2	CASGLGQTGREYF	TGTGCTAGTGGTTTGGGACAAACCGGGAGGGAGTATTTT
TRBV11-2	TRBJ2-1	.	TRBD1	CASSMGQGGYNEQFF	TGTGCCAGCAGCATGGGACAGGGGGGCTACAATGAGCAGTTCTTC
TRBV19	TRBJ1-1	.	.	CASSIVWRSEAFF	TGTGCCAGTAGTATAGTCTGGCGGTCTGAAGCTTTCTTT
TRBV7-3	TRBJ2-1	once	.	CASSLQAVGTNEQFF	TGTGCCAGCAGCTTACAAGCTGTAGGGACGAATGAGCAGTTCTTC
TRBV11-2	TRBJ2-7	.	.	CASSLAVGQYF	TGTGCCAGCAGCTTAGCCGTTGGGCAGTACTTC
TRBV6-1	TRBJ1-3	.	TRBD1	CASLDRAIGNTIYF	TGTGCCAGCTTAGACAGGGCCATTGGAAACACCATATATTTT
TRBV19	TRBJ2-2	.	TRBD2	CASSIEAGAGELFF	TGTGCCAGTAGTATAGAAGCGGGAGCCGGGGAGCTGTTTTTT
TRBV7-8	TRBJ1-1	.	TRBD1	CASSTTGGGGSTEAFF	TGTGCCAGCAGCACTACAGGGGGAGGCGGGTCCACTGAAGCTTTCTTT
TRBV7-9	TRBJ1-3	.	TRBD1	CASSFTTTGGNTIYF	TGTGCCAGCAGCTTCACCACGACAGGGGGAAACACCATATATTTT
TRBV2	TRBJ2-7	.	TRBD1	CASRTLGGDRAYEQYF	TGTGCCAGCAGAACCCTTGGGGGGGACAGGGCCTACGAGCAGTACTTC
TRBV27	TRBJ1-5	.	.	CASRQENQPQHF	TGTGCCAGCAGACAGGAGAATCAGCCCCAGCATTTT
TRBV4-1	TRBJ2-7	.	.	CASSQAVARAGEQYF	TGCGCCAGCAGCCAAGCGGTGGCCAGGGCGGGGGAGCAGTACTTC
TRBV5-6	TRBJ1-5	.	.	CASSWGLNQPQHF	TGTGCCAGCAGCTGGGGCCTCAATCAGCCCCAGCATTTT
TRBV21-1	TRBJ2-7	few	.	CASSKRDSGTLCEQYF	TGTGCCAGCAGCAAACGGGATAGCGGGACTTTATGCGAGCAGTACTTC
TRBV10-3	TRBJ2-1	.	.	CAISEAGQLYNEQFF	TGTGCCATCAGTGAGGCGGGACAGCTCTACAATGAGCAGTTCTTC
TRBV5-1	TRBJ2-1	.	TRBD2	CASSLESGAYNEQFF	TGCGCCAGCAGCTTGGAGAGCGGGGCCTACAATGAGCAGTTCTTC
TRBV2	TRBJ1-5	.	TRBD1	CASDRGRGNQPQHF	TGTGCCAGCGACAGGGGAAGGGGCAATCAGCCCCAGCATTTT
TRBV27	TRBJ1-5	.	.	CASKSTWNQPQHF	TGTGCCAGCAAAAGCACTTGGAATCAGCCCCAGCATTTT
TRBV5-4	TRBJ2-2	.	TRBD2	CASSAGTSVLNTGELFF	TGTGCCAGCAGCGCCGGGACTAGCGTATTGAACACCGGGGAGCTGTTTTTT
TRBV7-2	TRBJ2-7	.	TRBD2	CASSSGLAFSYEQYF	TGTGCCAGCAGCTCGGGACTAGCGTTCTCCTACGAGCAGTACTTC
TRBV15	TRBJ1-4	.	.	CATSTVATNEKLFF	TGTGCCACCAGCACAGTTGCAACTAATGAAAAACTGTTTTTT
TRBV18	TRBJ2-5	.	TRBD2	CASTTRPGLASSETQYF	TGTGCCAGCACTACCCGACCGGGACTAGCATCCTCAGAGACCCAGTACTTC
TRBV21-1	TRBJ2-1	.	.	CASSKLGRSYYNEQFF	TGTGCCAGCAGCAAATTGGGACGGTCCTACTACAATGAGCAGTTCTTC
TRBV2	TRBJ2-1	.	.	CASKERGQGNEQFF	TGTGCCAGCAAGGAGCGGGGCCAGGGGAATGAGCAGTTCTTC
TRBV4-2	TRBJ2-1	.	TRBD2	CASSQVSGVTSGSYNEQFF	TGTGCCAGCAGCCAAGTCTCAGGTGTTACTAGCGGATCCTACAATGAGCAGTTCTTC
TRBV2	TRBJ2-7	.	.	CASRPPIYEQYF	TGTGCCAGCAGGCCCCCGATTTACGAGCAGTACTTC